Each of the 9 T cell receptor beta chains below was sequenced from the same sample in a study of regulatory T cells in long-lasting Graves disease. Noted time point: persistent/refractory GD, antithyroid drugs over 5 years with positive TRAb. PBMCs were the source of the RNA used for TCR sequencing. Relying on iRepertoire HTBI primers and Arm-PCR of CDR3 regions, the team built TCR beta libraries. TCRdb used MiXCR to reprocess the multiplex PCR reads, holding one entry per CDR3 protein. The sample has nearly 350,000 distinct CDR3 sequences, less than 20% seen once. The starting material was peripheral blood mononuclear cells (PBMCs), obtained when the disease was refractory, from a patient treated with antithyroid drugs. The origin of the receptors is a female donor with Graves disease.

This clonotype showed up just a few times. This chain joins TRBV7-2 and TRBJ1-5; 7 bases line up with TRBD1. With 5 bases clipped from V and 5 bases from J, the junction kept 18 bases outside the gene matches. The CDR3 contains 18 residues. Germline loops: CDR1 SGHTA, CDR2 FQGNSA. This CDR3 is CASSTRGSGVGGYQPQHF. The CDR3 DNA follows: TGTGCCAGCAGCACCAGGGGGTCTGGCGTTGGGGGTTATCAGCCCCAGCATTTT.

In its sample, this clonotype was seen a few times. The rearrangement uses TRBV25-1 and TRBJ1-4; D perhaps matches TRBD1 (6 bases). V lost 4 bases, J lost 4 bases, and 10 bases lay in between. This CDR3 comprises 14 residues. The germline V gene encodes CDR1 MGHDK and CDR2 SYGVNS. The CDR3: CASSVGHLNEKLFF. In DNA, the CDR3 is TGTGCCAGCAGTGTGGGACACCTTAATGAAAAACTGTTTTTT.

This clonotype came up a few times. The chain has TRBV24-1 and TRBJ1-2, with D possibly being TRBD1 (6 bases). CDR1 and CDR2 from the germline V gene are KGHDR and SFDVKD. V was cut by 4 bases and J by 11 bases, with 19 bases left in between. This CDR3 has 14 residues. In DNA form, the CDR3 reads TGTGCCACCAGTGACTCCACTGACAGGATTGGGTACACCTTC. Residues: CATSDSTDRIGYTF.

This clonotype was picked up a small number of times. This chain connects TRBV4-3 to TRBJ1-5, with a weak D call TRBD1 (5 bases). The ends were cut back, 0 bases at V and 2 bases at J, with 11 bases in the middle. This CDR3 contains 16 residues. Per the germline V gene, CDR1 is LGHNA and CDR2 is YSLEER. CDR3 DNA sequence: TGCGCCAGCAGCCAAGATCTGAGGGGCGGCAATCAGCCCCAGCATTTT. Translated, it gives CASSQDLRGGNQPQHF.

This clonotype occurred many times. The CDR3 sequence is CASRRQGATNEKLFF. Here the CDR3 DNA reads TGTGCCAGCAGAAGACAGGGGGCGACGAATGAAAAACTGTTTTTT. This chain connects TRBV27 to TRBJ1-4; 10 nucleotides match TRBD1. The CDR3 has 15 amino acids. V was clipped by 6 bases and J by 5 bases; unmatched bases: 6. Germline V gene data show CDR1 as MNHEY and CDR2 as SMNVEV (reference sequence). Looking up the rest from reference TRBV27 and TRBJ1-4 gives the full variable domain: EAQVTQNPRYLITVTGKKLTVTCSQNMNHEYMSWYRQDPGLGLRQIYYSMNVEVTDKGDVPEGYKVSRKEKRNFPLILESPSPNQTSLYFCASRRQGATNEKLFFGSGTQLSVL.

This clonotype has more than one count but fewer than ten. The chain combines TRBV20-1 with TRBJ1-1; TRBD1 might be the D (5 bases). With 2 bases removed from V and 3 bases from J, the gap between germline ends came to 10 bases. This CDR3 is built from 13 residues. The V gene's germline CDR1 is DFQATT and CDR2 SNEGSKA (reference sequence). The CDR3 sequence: CSARQGPYTEAFF. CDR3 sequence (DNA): TGCAGTGCTAGACAGGGACCTTACACTGAAGCTTTCTTT.

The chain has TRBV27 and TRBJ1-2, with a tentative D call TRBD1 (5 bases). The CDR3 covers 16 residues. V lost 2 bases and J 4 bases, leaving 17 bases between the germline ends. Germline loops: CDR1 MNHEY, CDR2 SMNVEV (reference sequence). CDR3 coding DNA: TGTGCCAGCAGTTTAAAGTTCAGGGACGGACCCTATGGCTACACCTTC. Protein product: CASSLKFRDGPYGYTF.

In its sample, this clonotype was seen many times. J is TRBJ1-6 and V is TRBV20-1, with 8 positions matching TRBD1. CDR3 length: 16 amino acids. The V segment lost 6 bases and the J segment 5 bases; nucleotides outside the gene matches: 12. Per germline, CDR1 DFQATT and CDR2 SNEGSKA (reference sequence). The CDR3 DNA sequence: TGCAGTGCCAACCCTGGGACAGGAGAAAATAATTCACCCCTCCACTTT. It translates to CSANPGTGENNSPLHF.

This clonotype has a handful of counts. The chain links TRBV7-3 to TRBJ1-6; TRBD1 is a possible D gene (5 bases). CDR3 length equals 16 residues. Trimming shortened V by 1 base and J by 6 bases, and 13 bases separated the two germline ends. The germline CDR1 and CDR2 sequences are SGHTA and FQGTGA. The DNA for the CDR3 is TGTGCCAGCAGCTTAAGGGCCAGGGCTGCTAATTCACCCCTCCACTTT. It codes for CASSLRARAANSPLHF.